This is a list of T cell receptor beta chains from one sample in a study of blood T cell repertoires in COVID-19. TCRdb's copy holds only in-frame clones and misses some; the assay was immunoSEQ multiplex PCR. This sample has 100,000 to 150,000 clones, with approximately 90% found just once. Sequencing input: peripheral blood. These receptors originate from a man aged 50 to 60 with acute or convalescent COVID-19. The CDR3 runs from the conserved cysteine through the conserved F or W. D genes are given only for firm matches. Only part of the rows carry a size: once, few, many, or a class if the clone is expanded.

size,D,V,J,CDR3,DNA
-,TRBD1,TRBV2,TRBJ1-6,CASSGDRGKLTYNSPLHF,TGTGCCAGCAGTGGGGACAGGGGAAAACTTACCTATAATTCACCCCTCCACTTT
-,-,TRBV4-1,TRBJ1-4,CASSQAGTLGGATNEKLFF,TGCGCCAGCAGCCAAGCCGGGACATTGGGGGGGGCAACTAATGAAAAACTGTTTTTT
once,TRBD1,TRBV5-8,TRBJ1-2,CASSLSTGGPYGYTF,TGTGCCAGCAGCTTGTCCACAGGGGGCCCCTATGGCTACACCTTC
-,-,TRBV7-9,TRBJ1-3,CASSFTTGDSGNTIYF,TGTGCCAGCAGCTTCACGACAGGAGATTCTGGAAACACCATATATTTT
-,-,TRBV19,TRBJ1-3,CASSIAGGNTIYF,TGTGCCAGTAGTATAGCGGGAGGAAACACCATATATTTT
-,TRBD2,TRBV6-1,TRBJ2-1,CASSEARGGEQFF,TGTGCCAGCAGTGAAGCGCGGGGGGGGGAGCAGTTCTTC
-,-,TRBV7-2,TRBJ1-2,CASSWGHSANYGYTF,TGTGCCAGCAGCTGGGGACACTCAGCTAACTATGGCTACACCTTC
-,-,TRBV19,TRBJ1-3,CASSIGGYGNTIYF,TGTGCCAGTAGTATCGGGGGATATGGAAACACCATATATTTT
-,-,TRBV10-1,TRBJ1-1,CASSELKAGNTEAFF,TGCGCCAGCAGTGAGCTTAAAGCAGGGAACACTGAAGCTTTCTTT
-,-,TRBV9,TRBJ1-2,CASSVEAENYGYTF,TGTGCCAGCAGCGTAGAGGCGGAGAACTATGGCTACACCTTC
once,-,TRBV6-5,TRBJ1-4,CASSYSRATNEKLFF,TGTGCCAGCAGTTACTCGAGGGCGACTAATGAAAAACTGTTTTTT
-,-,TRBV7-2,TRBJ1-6,CASSLQSGGNNSPLHF,TGTGCCAGCAGCTTACAGTCGGGGGGGAATAATTCACCCCTCCACTTT
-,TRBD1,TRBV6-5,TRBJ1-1,CASSSEQGKNTEAFF,TGTGCCAGCAGCTCGGAACAGGGGAAGAACACTGAAGCTTTCTTT
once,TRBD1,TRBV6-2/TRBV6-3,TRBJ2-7,CASSMDRVPVGEQYF,TGTGCCAGCAGTATGGACAGGGTACCCGTGGGGGAGCAGTACTTC
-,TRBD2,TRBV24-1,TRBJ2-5,CATSENREVETQYF,TGTGCCACCAGTGAGAATCGGGAGGTCGAGACCCAGTACTTC